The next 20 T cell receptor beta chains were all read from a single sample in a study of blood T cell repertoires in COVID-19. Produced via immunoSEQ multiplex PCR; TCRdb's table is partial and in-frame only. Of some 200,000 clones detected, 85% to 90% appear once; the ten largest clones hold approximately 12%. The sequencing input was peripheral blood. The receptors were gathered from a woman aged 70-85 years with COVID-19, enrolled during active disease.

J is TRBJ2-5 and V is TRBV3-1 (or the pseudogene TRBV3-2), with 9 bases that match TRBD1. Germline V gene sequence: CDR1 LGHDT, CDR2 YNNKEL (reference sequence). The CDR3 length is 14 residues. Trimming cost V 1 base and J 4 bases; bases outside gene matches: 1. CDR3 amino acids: CASSQGQGGETQYF. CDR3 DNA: TGTGCCAGCAGCCAAGGACAGGGGGGAGAGACCCAGTACTTC.

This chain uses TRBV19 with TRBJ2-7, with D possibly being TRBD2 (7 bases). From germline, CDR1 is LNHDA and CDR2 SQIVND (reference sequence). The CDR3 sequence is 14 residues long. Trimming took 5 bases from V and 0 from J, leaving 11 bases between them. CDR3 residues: CASSRGASSYEQYF. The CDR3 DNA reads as TGTGCCAGTAGTCGGGGGGCCAGCTCCTACGAGCAGTACTTC.

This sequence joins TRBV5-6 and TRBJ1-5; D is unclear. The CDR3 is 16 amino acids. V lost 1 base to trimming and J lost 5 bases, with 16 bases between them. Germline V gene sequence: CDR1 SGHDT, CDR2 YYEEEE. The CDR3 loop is CASSLFTGSFDQPQHF. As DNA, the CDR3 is TGTGCCAGCAGCTTGTTTACGGGGTCCTTCGATCAGCCCCAGCATTTT.

CDR3 sequence: CASLNPQGDQPQHF. CDR3 nucleotides: TGTGCCAGCCTTAACCCGCAGGGGGATCAGCCCCAGCATTTT. This chain links TRBV28 with TRBJ1-5; 7 bases fit TRBD1. V dropped 8 bases and J dropped 5; count of bases not matched to a gene: 9. The CDR3 length is 14 residues. CDR1 and CDR2 from the germline V gene are MDHEN and SYDVKM.

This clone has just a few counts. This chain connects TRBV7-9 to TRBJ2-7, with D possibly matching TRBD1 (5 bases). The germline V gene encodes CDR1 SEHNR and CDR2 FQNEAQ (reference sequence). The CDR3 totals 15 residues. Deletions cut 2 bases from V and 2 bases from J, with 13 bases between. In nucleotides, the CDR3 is TGTGCCAGCAGCTTATCTGGGCAGGGCCCCTACGAGCAGTACTTC. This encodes CASSLSGQGPYEQYF.

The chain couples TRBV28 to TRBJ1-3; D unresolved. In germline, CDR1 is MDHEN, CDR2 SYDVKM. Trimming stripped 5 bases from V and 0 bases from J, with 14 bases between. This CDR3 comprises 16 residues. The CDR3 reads CASSLVFRSSGNTIYF. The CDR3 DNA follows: TGTGCCAGCAGTCTAGTGTTTCGCTCCTCTGGAAACACCATATATTTT.

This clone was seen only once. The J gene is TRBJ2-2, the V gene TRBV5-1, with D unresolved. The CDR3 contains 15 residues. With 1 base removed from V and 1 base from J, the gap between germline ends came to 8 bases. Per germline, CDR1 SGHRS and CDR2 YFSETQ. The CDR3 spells CASSLSFVNTGELFF. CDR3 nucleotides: TGCGCCAGCAGCTTGAGCTTTGTGAACACCGGGGAGCTGTTTTTT.

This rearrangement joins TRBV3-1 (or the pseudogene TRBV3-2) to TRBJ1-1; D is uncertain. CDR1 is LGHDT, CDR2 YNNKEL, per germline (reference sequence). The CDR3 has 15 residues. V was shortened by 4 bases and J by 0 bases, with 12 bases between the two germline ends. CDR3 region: CASSRTLSMNTEAFF. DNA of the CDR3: TGTGCCAGCAGCCGTACGTTGAGCATGAACACTGAAGCTTTCTTT.

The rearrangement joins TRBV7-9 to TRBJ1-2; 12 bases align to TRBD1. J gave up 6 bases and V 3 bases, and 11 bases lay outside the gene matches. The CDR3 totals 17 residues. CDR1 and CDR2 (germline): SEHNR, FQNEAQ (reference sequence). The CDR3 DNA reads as TGTGCCAGCAGCTTGGGACAGGGGGCCGAATATAAGGATGGCTACACCTTC. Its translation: CASSLGQGAEYKDGYTF.

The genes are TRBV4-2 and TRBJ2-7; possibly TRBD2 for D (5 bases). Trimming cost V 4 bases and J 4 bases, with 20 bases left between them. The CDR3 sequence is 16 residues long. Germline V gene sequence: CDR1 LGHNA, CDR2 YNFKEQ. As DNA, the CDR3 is TGTGCCAGCAGCCCCGGTTGGGGAGTAGGCCCTTACGAGCAGTACTTC. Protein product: CASSPGWGVGPYEQYF.

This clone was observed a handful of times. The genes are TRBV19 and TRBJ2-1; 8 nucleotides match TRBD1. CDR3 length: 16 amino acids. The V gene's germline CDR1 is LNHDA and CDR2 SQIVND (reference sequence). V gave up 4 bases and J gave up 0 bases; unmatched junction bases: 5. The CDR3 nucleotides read TGTGCCAGTAGTAGGGAGGACAGGGTCTCCTACAATGAGCAGTTCTTC. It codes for CASSREDRVSYNEQFF.

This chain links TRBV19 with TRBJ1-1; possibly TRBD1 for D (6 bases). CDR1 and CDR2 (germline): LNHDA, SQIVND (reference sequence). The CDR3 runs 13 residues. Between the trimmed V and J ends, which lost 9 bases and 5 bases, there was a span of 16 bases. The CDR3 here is CASDQGLRTEAFF. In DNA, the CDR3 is TGTGCCAGCGATCAGGGGCTTCGGACTGAAGCTTTCTTT.

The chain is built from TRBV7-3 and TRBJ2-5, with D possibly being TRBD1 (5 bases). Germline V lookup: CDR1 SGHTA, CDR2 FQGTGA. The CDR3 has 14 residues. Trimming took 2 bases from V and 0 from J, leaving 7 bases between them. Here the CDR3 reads CASSLGAHQETQYF. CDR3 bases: TGTGCCAGCAGCTTAGGGGCCCACCAAGAGACCCAGTACTTC.

Here the CDR3 reads CASSGLAGGNEQYF. The CDR3 DNA is TGTGCCAGCAGCGGACTAGCGGGAGGGAACGAGCAGTACTTC. The chain has TRBV2 and TRBJ2-7; 15 bases fit TRBD2. The V gene's germline CDR1 is SNHLY and CDR2 FYNNEI. The V segment lost 6 bases and the J segment 5 bases; nucleotides outside the gene matches: 2. CDR3 length: 14 residues.

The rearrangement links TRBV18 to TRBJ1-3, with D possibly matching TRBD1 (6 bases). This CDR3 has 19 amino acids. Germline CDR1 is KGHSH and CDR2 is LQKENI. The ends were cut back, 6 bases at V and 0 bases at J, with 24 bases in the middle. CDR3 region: CASSYRDIGLIDSGNTIYF. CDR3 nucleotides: TGTGCCAGCTCGTACCGGGACATTGGACTGATAGACTCTGGAAACACCATATATTTT.

In DNA, the CDR3 is TGTGCCAGCAGCTCTGCCCCGACAGGGGCCTACAATGAGCAGTTCTTC. Encoded protein: CASSSAPTGAYNEQFF. The chain combines TRBV5-4 with TRBJ2-1; 8 nucleotides agree with TRBD1. The germline gives CDR1 SGHNT, CDR2 YYREEE (reference sequence). Losses at the gene ends were 3 bases for V and 2 bases for J; bases not matched to a gene: 7. CDR3 length equals 16 residues.

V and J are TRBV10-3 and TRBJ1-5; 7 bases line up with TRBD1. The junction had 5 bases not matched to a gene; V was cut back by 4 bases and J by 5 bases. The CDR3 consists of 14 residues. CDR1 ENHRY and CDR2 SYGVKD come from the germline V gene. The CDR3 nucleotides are TGTGCCATCAGTGTCGGGACAGTGGATCAGCCCCAGCATTTT. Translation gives CAISVGTVDQPQHF.

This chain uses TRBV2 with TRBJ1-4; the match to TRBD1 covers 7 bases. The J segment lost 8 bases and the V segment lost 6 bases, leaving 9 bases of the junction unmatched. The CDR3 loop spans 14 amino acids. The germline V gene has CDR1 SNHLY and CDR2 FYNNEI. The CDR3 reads CASRGVQGTEKLFF. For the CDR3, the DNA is TGTGCCAGCAGGGGAGTACAGGGGACGGAAAAACTGTTTTTT.

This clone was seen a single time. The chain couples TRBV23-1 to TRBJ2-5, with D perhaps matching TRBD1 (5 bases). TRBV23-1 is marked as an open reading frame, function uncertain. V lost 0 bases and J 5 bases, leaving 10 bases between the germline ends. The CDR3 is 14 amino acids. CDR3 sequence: CASSQSTAGETQYF. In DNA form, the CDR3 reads TGCGCCAGCAGTCAATCGACCGCAGGGGAGACCCAGTACTTC.

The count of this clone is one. DNA for the CDR3: TGTGCCAGCTCACCGACCCGGACTCTTACAGATACGCAGTATTTT. Translating gives CASSPTRTLTDTQYF. The chain recombines TRBV18 with TRBJ2-3; tentative D call: TRBD2 (5 bases). Germline values: CDR1 KGHSH, CDR2 LQKENI. The length of the CDR3 is 15 residues. V lost 3 bases and J lost 3, with 13 bases in between.